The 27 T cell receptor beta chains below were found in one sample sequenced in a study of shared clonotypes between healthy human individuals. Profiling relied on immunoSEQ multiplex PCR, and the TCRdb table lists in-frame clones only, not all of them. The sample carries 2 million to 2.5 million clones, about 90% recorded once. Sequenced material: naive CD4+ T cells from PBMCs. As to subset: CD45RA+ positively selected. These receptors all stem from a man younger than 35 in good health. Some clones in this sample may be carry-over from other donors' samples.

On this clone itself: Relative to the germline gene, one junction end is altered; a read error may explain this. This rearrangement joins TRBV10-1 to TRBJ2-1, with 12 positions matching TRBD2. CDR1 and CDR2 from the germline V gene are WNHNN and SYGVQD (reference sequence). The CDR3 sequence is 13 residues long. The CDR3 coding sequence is TGCGCCAGCATTGGACTAGCGGGAACGCCCCTGATCTTC. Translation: CASIGLAGTPLIF.

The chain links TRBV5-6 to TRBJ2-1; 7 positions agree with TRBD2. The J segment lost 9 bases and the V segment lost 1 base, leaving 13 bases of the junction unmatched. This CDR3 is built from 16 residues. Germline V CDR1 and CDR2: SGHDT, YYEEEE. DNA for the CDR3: TGTGCCAGCAGCTTGCCAGCGGGAAAGGGAAGGGTTGAGCAGTTCTTC. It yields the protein CASSLPAGKGRVEQFF.

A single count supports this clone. The CDR3 bases are TGCAGCGCCGGGACGGATAGCAATCAGCCCCAGCATTTT. Its translation is CSAGTDSNQPQHF. The chain couples TRBV29-1 to TRBJ1-5; D is possibly TRBD1 (5 bases). Deletions cut 7 bases from V and 0 bases from J, with 10 bases between. CDR1 is SQVTM and CDR2 is ANQGSEA in the germline V gene. The CDR3 loop spans 13 amino acids. The full variable domain, rest sourced from reference TRBV29-1 and TRBJ1-5, is SAVISQKPSRDICQRGTSLTIQCQVDSQVTMMFWYRQQPGQSLTLIATANQGSEATYESGFVIDKFPISRPNLTFSTLTVSNMSPEDSSIYLCSAGTDSNQPQHFGDGTRLSIL.

As DNA, the CDR3 is TGTGCCAGCAGACGAGAGGGAGTCCCTCAGCCCCAGCATTTT. Amino acid sequence: CASRREGVPQPQHF. V and J are TRBV2 and TRBJ1-5, with D unclear. This CDR3 has 14 residues. The V gene lost 6 bases and the J gene lost 6 bases, with 15 bases spanning the gap. Germline loops: CDR1 SNHLY, CDR2 FYNNEI.

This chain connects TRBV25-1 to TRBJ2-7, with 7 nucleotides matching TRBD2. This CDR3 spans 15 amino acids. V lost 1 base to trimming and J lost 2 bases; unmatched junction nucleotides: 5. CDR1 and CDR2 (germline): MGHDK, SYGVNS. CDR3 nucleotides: TGTGCCAGCAGTGAATCCCCTAGCGGACCCTACGAGCAGTACTTC. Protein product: CASSESPSGPYEQYF.

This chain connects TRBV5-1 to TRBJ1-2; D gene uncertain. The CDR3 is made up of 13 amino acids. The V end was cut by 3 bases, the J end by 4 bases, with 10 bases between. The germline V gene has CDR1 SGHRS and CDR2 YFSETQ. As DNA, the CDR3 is TGCGCCAGCAGCTGGGATGAGGGCTATGGCTACACCTTC. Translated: CASSWDEGYGYTF.

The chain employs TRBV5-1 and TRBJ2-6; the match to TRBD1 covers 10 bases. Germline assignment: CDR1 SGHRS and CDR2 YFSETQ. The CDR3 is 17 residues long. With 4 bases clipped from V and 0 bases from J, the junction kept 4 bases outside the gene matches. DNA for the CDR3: TGCGCCAGCAGCACCCGGACAGGGGGCTCTGGGGCCAACGTCCTGACTTTC. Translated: CASSTRTGGSGANVLTF.

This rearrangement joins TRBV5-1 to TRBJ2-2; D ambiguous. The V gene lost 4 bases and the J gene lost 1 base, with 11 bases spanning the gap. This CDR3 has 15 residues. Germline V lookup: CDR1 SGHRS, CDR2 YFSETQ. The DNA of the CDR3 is TGCGCCAGCAGCCCCTCGACCGGGAACACCGGGGAGCTGTTTTTT. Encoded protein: CASSPSTGNTGELFF.

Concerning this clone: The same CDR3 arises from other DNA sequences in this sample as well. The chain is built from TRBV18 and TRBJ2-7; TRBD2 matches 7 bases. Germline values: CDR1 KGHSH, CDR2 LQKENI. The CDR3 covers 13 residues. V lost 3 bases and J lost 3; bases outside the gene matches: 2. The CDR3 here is CASSPGGNYEQYF. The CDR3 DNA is TGTGCCAGCTCACCGGGAGGGAACTACGAGCAGTACTTC.

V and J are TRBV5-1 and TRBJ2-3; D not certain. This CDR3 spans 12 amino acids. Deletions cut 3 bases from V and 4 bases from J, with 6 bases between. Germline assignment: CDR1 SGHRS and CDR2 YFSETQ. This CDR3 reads CASSSVPDTQYF. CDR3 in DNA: TGCGCCAGCAGCTCGGTACCAGATACGCAGTATTTT. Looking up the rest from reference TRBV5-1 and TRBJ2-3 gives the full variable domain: KAGVTQTPRYLIKTRGQQVTLSCSPISGHRSVSWYQQTPGQGLQFLFEYFSETQRNKGNFPGRFSGRQFSNSRSEMNVSTLELGDSALYLCASSSVPDTQYFGPGTRLTVL.

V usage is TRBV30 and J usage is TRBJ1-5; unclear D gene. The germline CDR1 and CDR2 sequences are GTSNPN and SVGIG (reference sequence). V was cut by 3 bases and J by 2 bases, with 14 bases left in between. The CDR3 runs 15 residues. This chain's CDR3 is CAWSPAVRGNQPQHF. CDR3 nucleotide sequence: TGTGCCTGGAGCCCCGCAGTAAGGGGCAATCAGCCCCAGCATTTT. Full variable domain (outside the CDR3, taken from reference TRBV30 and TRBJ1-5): SQTIHQWPATLVQPVGSPLSLECTVEGTSNPNLYWYRQAAGRGLQLLFYSVGIGQISSEVPQNLSASRPQDRQFILSSKKLLLSDSGFYLCAWSPAVRGNQPQHFGDGTRLSIL.

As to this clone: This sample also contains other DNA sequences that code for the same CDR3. CDR3 sequence: CASSPPSGSNEKLFF. In DNA form, the CDR3 reads TGTGCCAGCTCACCACCCTCAGGGTCCAATGAAAAACTGTTTTTT. V is TRBV18 and J is TRBJ1-4; the D gene is possibly TRBD1 (5 bases). This CDR3 has 15 amino acids. The V and J ends lost 0 bases and 5 bases respectively, with 10 bases between them. Germline CDR1 reads KGHSH; CDR2 reads LQKENI. The variable domain in full, completed from reference TRBV18 and TRBJ1-4, reads NAGVMQNPRHLVRRRGQEARLRCSPMKGHSHVYWYRQLPEEGLKFMVYLQKENIIDESGMPKERFSAEFPKEGPSILRIQQVVRGDSAAYFCASSPPSGSNEKLFFGSGTQLSVL.

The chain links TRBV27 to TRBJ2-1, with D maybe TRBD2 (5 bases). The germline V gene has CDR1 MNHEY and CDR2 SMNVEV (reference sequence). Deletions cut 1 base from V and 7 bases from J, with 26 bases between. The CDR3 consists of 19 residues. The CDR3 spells CASSLFAGSWPAADNEQFF. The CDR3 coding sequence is TGTGCCAGCAGTTTATTCGCTGGCTCGTGGCCAGCGGCCGATAATGAGCAGTTCTTC.

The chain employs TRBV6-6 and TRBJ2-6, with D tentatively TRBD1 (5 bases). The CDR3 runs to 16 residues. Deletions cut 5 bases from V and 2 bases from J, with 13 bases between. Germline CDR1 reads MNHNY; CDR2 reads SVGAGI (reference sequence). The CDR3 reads CASSHRRGAGANVLTF. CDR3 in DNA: TGTGCCAGCAGTCATAGAAGGGGTGCTGGGGCCAACGTCCTGACTTTC.

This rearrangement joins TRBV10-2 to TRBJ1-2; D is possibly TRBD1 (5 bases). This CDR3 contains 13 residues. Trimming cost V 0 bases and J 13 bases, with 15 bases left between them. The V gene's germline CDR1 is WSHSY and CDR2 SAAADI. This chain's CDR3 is CASSESGRGSSTF. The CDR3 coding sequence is TGCGCCAGCAGTGAGTCGGGACGGGGCTCCTCCACCTTC.

CDR3 in DNA: TGCGCCAATAAAGCTCGGGGGGTTTATGGCTACACCTTC. Protein product: CANKARGVYGYTF. This chain connects TRBV10-1 to TRBJ1-2; perhaps TRBD1 as D (5 bases). Trimming shortened V by 10 bases and J by 5 bases, and 17 bases separated the two germline ends. There are 13 residues in the CDR3. Germline lookup yields CDR1 WNHNN and CDR2 SYGVQD (reference sequence).

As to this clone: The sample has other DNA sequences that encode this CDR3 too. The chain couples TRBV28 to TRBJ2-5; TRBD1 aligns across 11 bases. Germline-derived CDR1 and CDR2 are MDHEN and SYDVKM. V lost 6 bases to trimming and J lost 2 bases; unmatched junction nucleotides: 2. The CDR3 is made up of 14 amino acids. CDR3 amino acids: CASSRDRGQETQYF. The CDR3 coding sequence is TGTGCCAGCAGCCGGGACAGGGGGCAAGAGACCCAGTACTTC.

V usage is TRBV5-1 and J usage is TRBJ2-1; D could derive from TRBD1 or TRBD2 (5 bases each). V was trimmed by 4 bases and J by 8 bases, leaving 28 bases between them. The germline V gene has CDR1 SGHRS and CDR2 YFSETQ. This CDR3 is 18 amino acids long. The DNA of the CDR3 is TGCGCCAGCAGCCGAGACCCCCCGGGACCCCCTGATCCGGATGAGCAGTTCTTC. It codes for CASSRDPPGPPDPDEQFF.

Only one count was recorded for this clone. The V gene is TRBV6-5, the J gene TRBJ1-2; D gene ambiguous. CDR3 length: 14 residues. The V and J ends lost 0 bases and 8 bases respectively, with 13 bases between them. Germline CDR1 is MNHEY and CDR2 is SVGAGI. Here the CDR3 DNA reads TGTGCCAGCAGTTACTCGACTCCGTCTGTAGGCTACACCTTC. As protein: CASSYSTPSVGYTF.

For the CDR3, the DNA is TGTGCCTCGGGGTCCCCCTATGGCTACACCTTC. Its translation: CASGSPYGYTF. V usage is TRBV9 and J usage is TRBJ1-2; D remains unclear. V lost 10 bases, J lost 4 bases, and 11 bases lay in between. From germline, CDR1 is SGDLS and CDR2 YYNGEE. This CDR3 has 11 residues.

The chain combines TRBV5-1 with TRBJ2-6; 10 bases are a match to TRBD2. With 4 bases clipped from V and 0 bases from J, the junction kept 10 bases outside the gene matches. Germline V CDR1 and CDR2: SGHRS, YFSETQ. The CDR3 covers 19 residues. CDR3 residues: CASSPPLTSGNSGANVLTF. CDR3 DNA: TGCGCCAGCAGCCCGCCCCTTACTAGCGGGAACTCTGGGGCCAACGTCCTGACTTTC.

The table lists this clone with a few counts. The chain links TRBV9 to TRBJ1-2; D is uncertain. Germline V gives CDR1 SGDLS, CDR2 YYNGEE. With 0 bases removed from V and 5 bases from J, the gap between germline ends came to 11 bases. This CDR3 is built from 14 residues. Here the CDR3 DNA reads TGTGCCAGCAGCGTAGACAACACCGGGTATGGCTACACCTTC. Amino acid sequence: CASSVDNTGYGYTF.

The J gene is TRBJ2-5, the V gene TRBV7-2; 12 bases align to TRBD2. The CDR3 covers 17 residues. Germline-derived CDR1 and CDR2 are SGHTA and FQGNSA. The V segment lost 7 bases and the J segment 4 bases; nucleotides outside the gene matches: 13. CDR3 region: CASTQKSSGRVRETQYF. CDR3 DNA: TGTGCCAGCACCCAAAAATCTAGCGGGAGGGTTCGAGAGACCCAGTACTTC.

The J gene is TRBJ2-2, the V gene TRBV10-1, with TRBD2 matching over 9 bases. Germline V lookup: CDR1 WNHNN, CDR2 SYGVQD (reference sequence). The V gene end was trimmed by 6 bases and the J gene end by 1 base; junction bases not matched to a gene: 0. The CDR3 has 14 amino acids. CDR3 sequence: CASRAGGNTGELFF. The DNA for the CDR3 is TGCGCCAGCAGAGCGGGAGGGAACACCGGGGAGCTGTTTTTT.

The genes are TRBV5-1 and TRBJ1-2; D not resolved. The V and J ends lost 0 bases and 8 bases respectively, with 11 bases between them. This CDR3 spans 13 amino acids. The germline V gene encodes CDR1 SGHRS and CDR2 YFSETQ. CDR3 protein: CASSLDVAGGYTF. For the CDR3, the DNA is TGCGCCAGCAGCTTGGATGTCGCAGGAGGCTACACCTTC. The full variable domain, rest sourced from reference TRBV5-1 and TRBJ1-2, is KAGVTQTPRYLIKTRGQQVTLSCSPISGHRSVSWYQQTPGQGLQFLFEYFSETQRNKGNFPGRFSGRQFSNSRSEMNVSTLELGDSALYLCASSLDVAGGYTFGSGTRLTVV.

The CDR3 DNA is TGTGCCAGCAGTCCTTCCGGACTAGCGGACTCCTACGAGCAGTACTTC. Its protein is CASSPSGLADSYEQYF. The chain has TRBV28 and TRBJ2-7; 10 bases are a match to TRBD2. CDR1 and CDR2 (germline): MDHEN, SYDVKM. The CDR3 is 16 residues long. V dropped 5 bases and J dropped 0; count of bases not matched to a gene: 7.

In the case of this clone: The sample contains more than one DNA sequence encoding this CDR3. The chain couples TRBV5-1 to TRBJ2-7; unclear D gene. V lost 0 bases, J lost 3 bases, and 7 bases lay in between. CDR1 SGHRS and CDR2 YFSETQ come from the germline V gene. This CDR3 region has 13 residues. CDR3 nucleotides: TGCGCCAGCAGCTTGGCCGAATTCTACGAGCAGTACTTC. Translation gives CASSLAEFYEQYF.